The 10 T cell receptor beta chains in this list originate from one sample, sequenced in a study of T cells in localized non-small cell lung cancer. Using immunoSEQ multiplex PCR, the repertoire was profiled, and TCRdb retains in-frame clones only, with some absent. The sample includes roughly 21,000 clones, about 88% seen only once; the top ten take more than 2%. The source material was peripheral blood, sampled before any cancer treatment. These receptor sequences come from a man between 40 and 69 years old with stage I lung adenocarcinoma.

This chain uses TRBV6-6 with TRBJ1-1, with TRBD1 identical over 7 bases. Losses at the gene ends were 2 bases for V and 7 bases for J; bases not matched to a gene: 7. The CDR3 extends over 14 amino acids. The germline gives CDR1 MNHNY, CDR2 SVGAGI (reference sequence). CDR3 nucleotides: TGTGCCAGCAGTTACCTTGAGACAGGGTATGAAGCTTTCTTT. Its translation is CASSYLETGYEAFF.

The chain is built from TRBV10-3 and TRBJ2-1; the match to TRBD2 covers 8 bases. The CDR3 has 16 residues. The germline CDR1 and CDR2 sequences are ENHRY and SYGVKD. Germline trimming cut 2 bases from V and 9 bases from J; bases unmatched to any gene: 12. CDR3 nucleotides: TGTGCCATCAGTGAGGAGAGCGGGAGTAGTCTGGTTGAGCAGTTCTTC. This sequence encodes CAISEESGSSLVEQFF.

V usage is TRBV28 and J usage is TRBJ1-3; D is perhaps TRBD1 (6 bases). The germline CDR1 and CDR2 sequences are MDHEN and SYDVKM. CDR3 length: 16 residues. With 2 bases removed from V and 4 bases from J, the gap between germline ends came to 15 bases. CDR3 DNA sequence: TGTGCCAGCAGTTTAGCCCTTGCGGGGGGCGGAAACACCATATATTTT. As protein: CASSLALAGGGNTIYF.

This rearrangement joins TRBV29-1 to TRBJ1-2; 11 bases agree with TRBD1. There are 14 residues in the CDR3. CDR1 and CDR2 from the germline V gene are SQVTM and ANQGSEA. CDR3 DNA: TGCAAGGGCCCGGAGGACAGGGGGCGGAATGGCTACACCTTC. It yields the protein CKGPEDRGRNGYTF. Filled out from reference TRBV29-1 and TRBJ1-2, the complete variable domain reads SAVISQKPSRDICQRGTSLTIQCQVDSQVTMMFWYRQQPGQSLTLIATANQGSEATYESGFVIDKFPISRPNLTFSTLTVSNMSPEDSSIYLCKGPEDRGRNGYTFGSGTRLTVV.

V gene TRBV19 combines with J gene TRBJ2-3; D call uncertain. CDR1 is LNHDA, CDR2 SQIVND, per germline (reference sequence). The CDR3 spans 15 residues. The V gene lost 8 bases and the J gene lost 0 bases, with 15 bases spanning the gap. CDR3 in amino acids: CASGRKATSTDTQYF. The CDR3 DNA is TGTGCCAGTGGGCGCAAAGCCACGAGCACAGATACGCAGTATTTT.

This rearrangement joins TRBV5-3 to TRBJ2-5; D is perhaps TRBD2 (6 bases). TRBV5-3 is labeled an ORF, and its function is uncertain. Trimming shortened V by 0 bases and J by 0 bases, and 9 bases separated the two germline ends. This CDR3 region has 15 residues. CDR3 residues: CARSLGASDQETQYF. CDR3 DNA sequence: TGTGCCAGAAGCTTGGGGGCTAGCGACCAAGAGACCCAGTACTTC.

This clone was seen only once. The J gene is TRBJ2-1, the V gene TRBV7-3; 7 nucleotides agree with TRBD2. Germline V CDR1 and CDR2: SGHTA, FQGTGA. This CDR3 has 14 amino acids. V gave up 5 bases and J gave up 5 bases; unmatched junction bases: 6. The DNA for the CDR3 is TGTGCCAGCAGCACTCGCGGGGGTCACAATGAGCAGTTCTTC. The encoded protein is CASSTRGGHNEQFF.

This CDR3 reads CASSQERTHTQYF. In DNA form, the CDR3 reads TGCGCCAGCAGCCAAGAAAGGACCCATACGCAGTATTTT. The chain recombines TRBV4-3 with TRBJ2-3, with D unclear. V was shortened by 0 bases and J by 7 bases, with 8 bases between the two germline ends. Germline assignment: CDR1 LGHNA and CDR2 YSLEER. This CDR3 contains 13 residues.

The chain uses TRBV11-3 and TRBJ2-3; D perhaps matches TRBD2 (7 bases). V lost 3 bases to trimming and J lost 0 bases, with 10 bases between them. CDR1 is SGHNT and CDR2 is YENEEA in the germline V gene. The CDR3 loop spans 15 amino acids. CDR3 loop: CASSLAGASTDTQYF. CDR3 DNA sequence: TGTGCCAGCAGCTTGGCGGGGGCTAGCACAGATACGCAGTATTTT. Full variable domain (outside the CDR3, taken from reference TRBV11-3 and TRBJ2-3): EAGVVQSPRYKIIEKKQPVAFWCNPISGHNTLYWYLQNLGQGPELLIRYENEEAVDDSQLPKDRFSAERLKGVDSTLKIQPAELGDSAVYLCASSLAGASTDTQYFGPGTRLTVL.

The V gene is TRBV5-1, the J gene TRBJ2-1, with 11 bases that match TRBD2. Germline CDR1 and CDR2: SGHRS and YFSETQ. The CDR3 consists of 15 residues. J lost 9 bases, V lost 4 bases, and 9 bases had no gene match. CDR3 sequence (DNA): TGCGCCAGCAGCACCGTACTAGCGGGAGATGGTGAGCAGTTCTTC. Protein sequence: CASSTVLAGDGEQFF.